Presented here are 16 T cell receptor beta chains from one specimen sequenced in a study of blood T cells in healthy people across ages. Through a sample-barcoded 5' primer and a J-beta primer mix, a second PCR was run for about 7 to 12 cycles. MiXCR was run by TCRdb on the 5' RACE reads, yielding one entry per CDR3 protein. The repertoire holds some 800,000 distinct CDR3 sequences, 44% seen once, with about a fifth in the top ten. The sample was blood. These receptors originate from a man in his sixties in good health.

This clonotype was seen a handful of times. The chain carries TRBV29-1 and TRBJ1-1, with 8 bases lining up with TRBD1. The CDR3 extends over 13 amino acids. The V gene's germline CDR1 is SQVTM and CDR2 ANQGSEA. With V trimmed by 6 bases and J by 1 base, 4 bases remained unmatched. The CDR3 loop is CSVDGQGNTEAFF. The CDR3 DNA reads TGCAGCGTGGACGGACAGGGGAACACTGAAGCTTTCTTT.

The chain employs TRBV4-3 and TRBJ1-2; weak D call: TRBD1 (6 bases). Trimming cost V 0 bases and J 2 bases, with 10 bases left between them. This CDR3 region has 15 residues. CDR1 LGHNA and CDR2 YSLEER come from the germline V gene. CDR3 region: CASSQDPDSNYGYTF. CDR3 in DNA: TGCGCCAGCAGCCAAGATCCGGACAGCAACTATGGCTACACCTTC.

The J gene is TRBJ1-2, the V gene TRBV6-2 or TRBV6-3; 7 bases fit TRBD1. The CDR3 contains 13 residues. In germline, CDR1 is MNHEY, CDR2 SVGEGT. V was pared by 5 bases and J by 7 bases, with 7 bases of the junction left unmatched. CDR3 in amino acids: CASSSGTVRGYTF. In DNA, the CDR3 is TGTGCCAGCAGTAGCGGGACAGTACGTGGCTACACCTTC.

The chain links TRBV20-1 to TRBJ1-6; D is uncertain. With 4 bases removed from V and 3 bases from J, the gap between germline ends came to 7 bases. The CDR3 is made up of 13 amino acids. Germline assignment: CDR1 DFQATT and CDR2 SNEGSKA (reference sequence). CDR3 DNA sequence: TGCAGTGCTAAGGGAATCTATAATTCACCCCTCCACTTT. Amino acids: CSAKGIYNSPLHF.

This chain links TRBV27 with TRBJ2-1; D uncertain. The germline V gene encodes CDR1 MNHEY and CDR2 SMNVEV (reference sequence). Trimming took 6 bases from V and 0 from J, leaving 21 bases between them. There are 18 residues in the CDR3. The CDR3 DNA reads as TGTGCCAGCAGAGACTCGAAACACTCTGGCGGCTCCTACAATGAGCAGTTCTTC. It yields the protein CASRDSKHSGGSYNEQFF.

The genes are TRBV19 and TRBJ2-1; TRBD2 agrees at 15 bases. Looked up from germline, CDR1 is LNHDA and CDR2 is SQIVND (reference sequence). The length of the CDR3 is 14 residues. Trimming took 5 bases from V and 13 from J; bases not matched to a gene: 6. The CDR3 DNA reads TGTGCCAGTAGTGCCGGACTAGCGGGGGGGCGACAGTTCTTC. Amino acids: CASSAGLAGGRQFF. Variable domain in full (rest from reference TRBV19 and TRBJ2-1): DGGITQSPKYLFRKEGQNVTLSCEQNLNHDAMYWYRQDPGQGLRLIYYSQIVNDFQKGDIAEGYSVSREKKESFPLTVTSAQKNPTAFYLCASSAGLAGGRQFFGPGTRLTVL.

This chain uses TRBV6-5 with TRBJ2-2; 7 positions agree with TRBD2. The CDR3 runs 15 residues. V lost 6 bases and J lost 4; bases outside the gene matches: 8. The germline V gene encodes CDR1 MNHEY and CDR2 SVGAGI. CDR3 amino acids: CASRPRGGATGELFF. Here the CDR3 DNA reads TGTGCCAGCAGACCCCGGGGAGGGGCCACCGGGGAGCTGTTTTTT.

The CDR3 sequence: CASSFRGGGTNEKLFF. CDR3 nucleotide sequence: TGTGCCAGCAGCTTCAGGGGAGGGGGAACTAATGAAAAACTGTTTTTT. The chain joins TRBV7-9 to TRBJ1-4, with a possible D match to TRBD1 (6 bases). Germline V gives CDR1 SEHNR, CDR2 FQNEAQ (reference sequence). The V and J ends lost 3 bases and 1 base respectively, with 12 bases between them. The CDR3 length is 16 residues.

The rearrangement joins TRBV11-2 to TRBJ2-2, with 8 bases that match TRBD1. The CDR3 has 20 residues. Trimming cost V 4 bases and J 0 bases; bases outside gene matches: 16. Per germline, CDR1 SGHAT and CDR2 FQNNGV. CDR3 nucleotides: TGTGCCAGCAGCTCCCACTTACTTACAGGGGGGAAGCCGAACACCGGGGAGCTGTTTTTT. It yields the protein CASSSHLLTGGKPNTGELFF.

A few counts support this clonotype. The V and J genes are TRBV12-3 or TRBV12-4 and TRBJ2-7; D is unclear. The germline V and J ends were trimmed by 3 bases and 3 bases, with 9 bases remaining between them. The CDR3 runs 13 residues. In DNA, the CDR3 is TGTGCCAGCAGTTTCGACGACCTCTACGAGCAGTACTTC. It yields the protein CASSFDDLYEQYF.

This clonotype was counted only a few times. The chain carries TRBV13 and TRBJ2-5, with 10 bases that match TRBD2. V trimming: 5 bases; J trimming: 2 bases; junction bases outside the gene matches: 11. Germline loops: CDR1 PRHDT, CDR2 FYEKMQ (reference sequence). CDR3 size: 17 residues. The CDR3 bases are TGTGCCAGCAGCGCGGGGGAGCTAGCGGGGGTACAAGAGACCCAGTACTTC. Protein: CASSAGELAGVQETQYF. The variable domain in full, with the rest retrieved from reference TRBV13 and TRBJ2-5, is AAGVIQSPRHLIKEKRETATLKCYPIPRHDTVYWYQQGPGQDPQFLISFYEKMQSDKGSIPDRFSAQQFSDYHSELNMSSLELGDSALYFCASSAGELAGVQETQYFGPGTRLLVL.

This clonotype has a handful of counts. The chain couples TRBV5-1 to TRBJ2-3; 10 nucleotides match TRBD1. Germline CDR1 reads SGHRS; CDR2 reads YFSETQ. The CDR3 covers 15 residues. The junction had 7 bases not matched to a gene; V was cut back by 5 bases and J by 4 bases. The chain's CDR3 is CASSGPGQGSDTQYF. Here the CDR3 DNA reads TGCGCCAGCAGTGGACCGGGACAGGGGTCAGATACGCAGTATTTT.

This clonotype was detected a few times. CDR3 sequence reads: CASGQERFNYGYTF. The CDR3 DNA reads TGTGCCAGCGGTCAGGAGCGATTTAACTATGGCTACACCTTC. The V gene is TRBV7-9, the J gene TRBJ1-2; D remains ambiguous. CDR1 is SEHNR, CDR2 FQNEAQ, per germline (reference sequence). V was shortened by 8 bases and J by 1 base, with 14 bases between the two germline ends. The CDR3 sequence is 14 residues long.

The rearrangement links TRBV20-1 to TRBJ2-7; a possible D gene is TRBD1 (8 bases). V shed 8 bases and J shed 5 bases, with 22 bases lying between them. This CDR3 contains 14 residues. Looked up from germline, CDR1 is DFQATT and CDR2 is SNEGSKA (reference sequence). CDR3 sequence: CSFLHTGGVHEQYF. CDR3 coding DNA: TGCAGTTTCCTCCATACAGGGGGGGTACACGAGCAGTACTTC.

As DNA, the CDR3 is TGTGCCAGCAGTCGCACTGCTAGCGGCCAAGAGACCCAGTACTTC. Protein: CASSRTASGQETQYF. J is TRBJ2-5 and V is TRBV6-5, with 7 bases matching TRBD2. V lost 5 bases and J lost 1; bases outside the gene matches: 7. Germline V CDR1 and CDR2: MNHEY, SVGAGI. This CDR3 contains 15 residues.

This clonotype was observed a few times. This chain's CDR3 is CSAVGDRGRNEQFF. The DNA of the CDR3 is TGCAGTGCTGTCGGGGACAGGGGAAGAAATGAGCAGTTCTTC. This chain joins TRBV20-1 and TRBJ2-1; 10 positions agree with TRBD1. CDR3 length: 14 amino acids. V trimming: 5 bases; J trimming: 7 bases; junction bases outside the gene matches: 8. CDR1 DFQATT and CDR2 SNEGSKA come from the germline V gene (reference sequence).